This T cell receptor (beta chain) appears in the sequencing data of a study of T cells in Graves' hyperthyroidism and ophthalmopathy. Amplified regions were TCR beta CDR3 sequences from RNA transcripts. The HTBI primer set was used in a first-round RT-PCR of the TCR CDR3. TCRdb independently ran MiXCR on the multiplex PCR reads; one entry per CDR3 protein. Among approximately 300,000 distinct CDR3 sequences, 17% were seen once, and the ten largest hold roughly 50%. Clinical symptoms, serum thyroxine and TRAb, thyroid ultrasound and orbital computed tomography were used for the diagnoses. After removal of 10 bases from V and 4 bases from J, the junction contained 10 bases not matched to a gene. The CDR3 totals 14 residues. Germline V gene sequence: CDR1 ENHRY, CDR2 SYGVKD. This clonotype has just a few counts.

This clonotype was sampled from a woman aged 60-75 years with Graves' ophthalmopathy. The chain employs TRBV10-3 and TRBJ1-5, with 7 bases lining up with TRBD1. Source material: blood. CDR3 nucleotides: TGTGCCACCAGGGGGGGGGACTCTAATCAGCCCCAGCATTTT. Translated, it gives CATRGGDSNQPQHF.